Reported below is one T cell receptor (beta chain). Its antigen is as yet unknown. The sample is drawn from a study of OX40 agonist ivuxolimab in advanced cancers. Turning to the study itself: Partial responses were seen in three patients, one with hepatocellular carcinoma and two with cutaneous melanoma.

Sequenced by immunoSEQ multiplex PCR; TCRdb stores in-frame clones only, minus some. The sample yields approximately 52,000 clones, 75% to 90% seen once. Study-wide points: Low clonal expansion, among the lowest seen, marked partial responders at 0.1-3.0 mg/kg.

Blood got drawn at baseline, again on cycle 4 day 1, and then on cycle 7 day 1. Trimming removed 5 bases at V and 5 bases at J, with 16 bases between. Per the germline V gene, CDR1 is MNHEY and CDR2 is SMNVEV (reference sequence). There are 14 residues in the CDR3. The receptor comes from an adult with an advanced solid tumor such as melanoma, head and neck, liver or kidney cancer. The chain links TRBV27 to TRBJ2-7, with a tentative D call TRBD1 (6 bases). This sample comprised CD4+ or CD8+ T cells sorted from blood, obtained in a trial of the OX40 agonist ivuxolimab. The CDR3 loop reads CASSPVRGLNEQYF. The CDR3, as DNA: TGTGCCAGCAGTCCCGTAAGGGGGTTGAACGAGCAGTACTTC.